These 6 T cell receptor beta chains were sequenced from one sample in a study of T cell clonotyping in hematopoietic cell transplantation. Generated by immunoSEQ multiplex PCR, the TCRdb table keeps only in-frame clones and is missing some. Among 13,000 or so clones listed, around nine tenths were seen once. Sequencing was performed on peripheral blood mononuclear cells. These receptors were taken from a man aged 25 to 40 in good health. Some clones in this sample may be carry-over from other donors' samples.

This clone was found a few times. The V call is TRBV7-2, the J call TRBJ2-7; no reliable D call. The CDR3 runs 14 residues. V shed 2 bases and J shed 3 bases, with 11 bases lying between them. The germline V gene has CDR1 SGHTA and CDR2 FQGNSA. The CDR3 sequence is CASSLQVADYEQYF. The CDR3 DNA sequence: TGTGCCAGCAGCTTACAGGTGGCAGACTACGAGCAGTACTTC.

The chain combines TRBV29-1 with TRBJ2-2, with TRBD2 matching 8 bases. The V gene end was trimmed by 6 bases and the J gene end by 5 bases; junction bases not matched to a gene: 8. This CDR3 comprises 14 residues. Germline V CDR1 and CDR2: SQVTM, ANQGSEA. CDR3 loop: CSVREGSRTGELFF. The CDR3 nucleotides are TGCAGCGTCCGGGAGGGGTCCAGAACCGGGGAGCTGTTTTTT.

This chain uses TRBV5-1 with TRBJ1-5, with 8 bases aligning to TRBD1. This CDR3 is 16 amino acids long. V lost 4 bases to trimming and J lost 4 bases; unmatched junction nucleotides: 10. The germline V gene has CDR1 SGHRS and CDR2 YFSETQ. The CDR3 reads CASSLGPGQGNQPQHF. For the CDR3, the DNA is TGCGCCAGCAGCCTCGGACCTGGACAGGGTAATCAGCCCCAGCATTTT.

This clone was counted only a few times. The chain recombines TRBV6-6 with TRBJ1-1; the D is unclear. Germline CDR1 reads MNHNY; CDR2 reads SVGAGI (reference sequence). V lost 5 bases and J 1 base, leaving 8 bases between the germline ends. The length of the CDR3 is 13 residues. The CDR3 coding sequence is TGTGCCAGCAGTGGCCACAGGAACACTGAAGCTTTCTTT. Translating gives CASSGHRNTEAFF.

The chain joins TRBV6-5 to TRBJ1-6, with D possibly being TRBD1 (5 bases). The CDR3 loop spans 15 amino acids. Trimming left V 7 bases short and J 7 bases short, with 17 bases between. Germline V gene data show CDR1 as MNHEY and CDR2 as SVGAGI. The CDR3 loop is CASTKGSNANSPLHF. CDR3 in DNA: TGTGCCAGCACCAAGGGGAGCAATGCAAATTCACCCCTCCACTTT.

CDR3 sequence: CAWSQGSEQYF. The CDR3 nucleotides read TGTGCCTGGTCTCAGGGATCCGAGCAGTACTTC. The J gene is TRBJ2-7, the V gene TRBV30; possible D gene TRBD1, 5 bases. The length of the CDR3 is 11 residues. Germline V gene lookup returns CDR1 GTSNPN and CDR2 SVGIG (reference sequence). The ends were cut back, 5 bases at V and 6 bases at J, with 11 bases in the middle.